These 2 T cell receptor beta chains were all obtained from the same sample, sequenced in a study of cytomegalovirus exposure and HLA in healthy donors listed by TCRdb under 2017. Libraries were made using the immunoSEQ multiplex PCR assay. A mixture of 60 forward primers for TCR Vbeta segments and 13 reverse primers for TCR Jbeta segments was used in the multiplex PCR. TCRdb carries this immuneACCESS record with in-frame sequences only. Its versions omit some clonotypes, under half of them owing to an unresolved V gene in the studies checked, with the rest unexplained. This sample is represented by approximately 120,000 clones; 77% of them were singletons. About 13% of the sample comes from the top ten. Sequenced input: PBMCs. These receptors came from a woman in her thirties or forties in good health and CMV-seropositive.

The rearrangement links TRBV19 to TRBJ2-5, with 9 bases fitting TRBD2. V lost 4 bases and J lost 3; bases outside the gene matches: 9. This CDR3 region has 16 residues. Germline CDR1 reads LNHDA; CDR2 reads SQIVND (reference sequence). The CDR3 bases are TGTGCCAGTAGTAGCTTAGCGGGAGTACCCGAAGAGACCCAGTACTTC. Translating it yields CASSSLAGVPEETQYF.

V and J are TRBV30 and TRBJ1-1; tentatively, D is TRBD1 (6 bases). The germline gives CDR1 GTSNPN, CDR2 SVGIG (reference sequence). The CDR3 totals 13 residues. V was shortened by 5 bases and J by 5 bases, with 15 bases between the two germline ends. The CDR3 reads CAWGKQGRTEAFF. Written as DNA, the CDR3 is TGTGCCTGGGGCAAACAGGGTAGAACTGAAGCTTTCTTT.